The next 14 T cell receptor beta chains were all read from a single sample in a study of cytomegalovirus exposure and HLA in healthy donors. With 60 Vbeta and 13 Jbeta primers, the PCR was carried out. TCRdb keeps only in-frame clones here, not all; method: immunoSEQ multiplex PCR. This sample contains about 60,000 clones. Sequenced material: PBMCs. These receptors came from a woman aged 18 to 35 in good health and CMV-seronegative.

The rearrangement links TRBV14 to TRBJ1-1, with 7 bases lining up with TRBD1. The CDR3 length is 13 residues. Trimming took 5 bases from V and 2 from J; bases not matched to a gene: 2. Germline V gene lookup returns CDR1 SGHDN and CDR2 FVKESK. The CDR3 region has the DNA TGTGCCAGCAGCAGGGACAGAAACACTGAAGCTTTCTTT. Translation gives CASSRDRNTEAFF.

The chain is built from TRBV6-5 and TRBJ1-1; 7 bases line up with TRBD1. CDR1 MNHEY and CDR2 SVGAGI come from the germline V gene. V was pared by 3 bases and J by 3 bases, with 4 bases of the junction left unmatched. This CDR3 is 14 amino acids long. CDR3 DNA sequence: TGTGCCAGCAGTTATACAGGGGCCGACACTGAAGCTTTCTTT. It encodes CASSYTGADTEAFF.

The rearrangement joins TRBV15 to TRBJ1-2; D gene unclear. V was cut by 0 bases and J by 4 bases, with 12 bases left in between. Germline V lookup: CDR1 LNHNV, CDR2 YYDKDF (reference sequence). The CDR3 loop spans 15 amino acids. The CDR3 region is CATSRDKSQSYGYTF. CDR3 in DNA: TGTGCCACCAGCAGAGATAAATCACAGAGCTATGGCTACACCTTC.

The V gene is TRBV5-6, the J gene TRBJ1-2; D not resolved. Trimming pared 2 bases from V and 8 bases from J, leaving 13 bases between. The CDR3 sequence is 13 residues long. Germline CDR1 and CDR2: SGHDT and YYEEEE. The CDR3 loop reads CASSFIQSQGYTF. The CDR3 coding sequence is TGTGCCAGCAGCTTTATACAATCGCAAGGCTACACCTTC. The full variable domain, completed using reference TRBV5-6 and TRBJ1-2, is DAGVTQSPTHLIKTRGQQVTLRCSPKSGHDTVSWYQQALGQGPQFIFQYYEEEERQRGNFPDRFSGHQFPNYSSELNVNALLLGDSALYLCASSFIQSQGYTFGSGTRLTVV.

The chain joins TRBV5-1 to TRBJ2-3; 12 bases are a match to TRBD2. V lost 0 bases, J lost 5 bases, and 7 bases stayed unmatched. Germline-derived CDR1 and CDR2 are SGHRS and YFSETQ. CDR3 size: 17 residues. This CDR3 is CASSLALAGGRGDTQYF. The CDR3 coding sequence is TGCGCCAGCAGCTTGGCCCTAGCGGGGGGGCGAGGAGATACGCAGTATTTT.

The rearrangement joins TRBV28 to TRBJ1-2; 11 positions agree with TRBD1. This CDR3 is 12 amino acids long. Germline V CDR1 and CDR2: MDHEN, SYDVKM. The V segment lost 11 bases and the J segment 6 bases; nucleotides outside the gene matches: 5. Here the CDR3 DNA reads TGTGCCGTCGGACAGGGGGCCCATGGCTACACCTTC. Protein sequence: CAVGQGAHGYTF.

This chain uses TRBV18 with TRBJ2-7; weak D call: TRBD1 (6 bases). This CDR3 comprises 16 residues. V lost 6 bases and J lost 1, with 19 bases in between. Per germline, CDR1 KGHSH and CDR2 LQKENI. CDR3 sequence (DNA): TGTGCCAGCTCGCGGAGCACAGGGACCCCATCCTACGAGCAGTACTTC. Its translation: CASSRSTGTPSYEQYF.

The chain uses TRBV29-1 and TRBJ1-4, with D uncertain. From germline, CDR1 is SQVTM and CDR2 ANQGSEA. The CDR3 length is 13 residues. V was pared by 5 bases and J by 7 bases, with 14 bases between. In nucleotides, the CDR3 is TGCAGCGTTTCTGCAGACCCGGGTGAAAAACTGTTTTTT. Translated, it gives CSVSADPGEKLFF.

The chain uses TRBV5-1 and TRBJ2-1; possible D gene TRBD1, 5 bases. Germline CDR1 is SGHRS and CDR2 is YFSETQ. V lost 0 bases to trimming and J lost 8 bases, with 9 bases between them. There are 13 residues in the CDR3. The CDR3 nucleotides read TGCGCCAGCAGCTTGGAGGGGTTTGATGAGCAGTTCTTC. This codes for CASSLEGFDEQFF.

V gene TRBV7-9 combines with J gene TRBJ2-7, with D possibly matching TRBD2 (5 bases). Germline CDR1 is SEHNR and CDR2 is FQNEAQ (reference sequence). CDR3 size: 14 residues. The germline V and J ends were trimmed by 3 bases and 2 bases, with 11 bases remaining between them. This chain's CDR3 is CASSFRTGTYEQYF. In DNA, the CDR3 is TGTGCCAGCAGCTTCCGGACGGGGACCTACGAGCAGTACTTC.

The chain couples TRBV4-1 to TRBJ1-5; TRBD1 is a possible D gene (6 bases). Germline-derived CDR1 and CDR2 are MGHRA and YSYEKL. The CDR3 is made up of 17 amino acids. V lost 2 bases and J lost 2, with 16 bases in between. The CDR3 nucleotides are TGCGCCAGCAGCCAAAAAACAGGGAGCCCTGGCAATCAGCCCCAGCATTTT. Translation gives CASSQKTGSPGNQPQHF.

V gene TRBV18 combines with J gene TRBJ1-6; D is possibly TRBD1 (5 bases). The CDR3 is made up of 15 amino acids. The V gene lost 4 bases and the J gene lost 8 bases, with 15 bases spanning the gap. Germline-derived CDR1 and CDR2 are KGHSH and LQKENI. CDR3 amino acids: CASSRDSQVDSPLHF. The DNA of the CDR3 is TGTGCCAGCTCACGGGACTCCCAAGTGGATTCACCCCTCCACTTT.

The chain is built from TRBV11-3 and TRBJ2-2, with 10 nucleotides matching TRBD1. This CDR3 spans 13 amino acids. From germline, CDR1 is SGHNT and CDR2 YENEEA. V shed 7 bases, J shed 6 bases, and the junction held 2 bases outside the gene matches. Here the CDR3 reads CASIGTGAGELFF. The CDR3 DNA reads as TGTGCCAGCATAGGGACAGGGGCCGGGGAGCTGTTTTTT.

The V and J genes are TRBV19 and TRBJ1-6; 8 bases are shared with TRBD1. The trim removed 7 bases at V and 8 bases at J, leaving 7 bases unmatched. This CDR3 spans 14 amino acids. Germline V gene lookup returns CDR1 LNHDA and CDR2 SQIVND (reference sequence). The CDR3, as DNA: TGTGCCAGTAACCGAGGACAGGGAGATTCACCCCTCCACTTT. Protein product: CASNRGQGDSPLHF.